This T cell receptor (beta chain) was retrieved from a study of T cells in Graves' hyperthyroidism and ophthalmopathy. Study background: Pretreatment peripheral blood was obtained at initial diagnosis. Whole-study findings and limits: Separating ophthalmopathy from stable hyperthyroidism was achieved by a 13 V-J model. Ophthalmopathy prediction by the model preceded onset by a median roughly 6 months.

There were TCR beta CDR3 regions amplified from RNA transcripts. HTBI primers were used for first-round RT-PCR of the TCR CDR3. One entry per CDR3 protein, called by TCRdb with MiXCR from the multiplex PCR reads. The repertoire holds 700,000 or so distinct CDR3 sequences, with less than 20% as singletons. This clonotype came up many times. The target antigen is unknown. Calling Graves' hyperthyroidism stable meant ophthalmopathy did not progress within 18 months. The receptor was derived from a man aged 18-30 years with Graves' hyperthyroidism. Sequencing was performed on blood.

The CDR3 reads CASSLASGRLNEQYF. For the CDR3, the DNA is TGTGCCAGCAGCTTAGCTAGCGGGAGATTGAACGAGCAGTACTTC. J is TRBJ2-7 and V is TRBV7-9; 9 bases agree with TRBD2. CDR1 SEHNR and CDR2 FQNEAQ come from the germline V gene (reference sequence). CDR3 size: 15 residues. V lost 0 bases to trimming and J lost 5 bases; unmatched junction nucleotides: 5.